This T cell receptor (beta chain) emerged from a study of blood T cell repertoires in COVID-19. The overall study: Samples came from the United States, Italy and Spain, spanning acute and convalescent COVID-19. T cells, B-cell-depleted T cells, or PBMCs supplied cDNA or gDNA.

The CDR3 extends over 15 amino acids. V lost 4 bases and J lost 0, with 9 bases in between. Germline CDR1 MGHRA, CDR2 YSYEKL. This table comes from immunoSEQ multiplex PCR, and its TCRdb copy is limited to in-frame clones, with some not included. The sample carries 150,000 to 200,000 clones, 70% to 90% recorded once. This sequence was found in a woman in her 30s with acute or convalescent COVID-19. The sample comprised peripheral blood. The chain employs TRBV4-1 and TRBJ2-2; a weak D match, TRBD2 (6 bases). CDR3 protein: CASSRRDSNTGELFF. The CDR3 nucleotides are TGCGCCAGCAGCCGCCGGGACTCGAACACCGGGGAGCTGTTTTTT.